This TCR beta chain came from a study of naive CD8 T cells in extremely preterm neonates (dated by TCRdb to 2016 to 2017). A note on the overall study: The age range of the adult participants is stated as 25-50 years in the abstract but as 20-50 years in the methods. The study compared the TCRbeta CDR3 repertoires of sorted naive CD8+ T cells among four age groups: extremely preterm neonates, term neonates, young children and adults. The paper as a whole reports these results and caveats: Prospective longitudinal studies of preterm and term neonates were called for by the authors so that T cell development could be tracked within individuals. Compared with all other age groups, preterm neonates showed significantly lower iChao1 richness (p < 0.05) along with an even clone distribution, indicating a less rich repertoire. The proportion of shared CDR3 nucleotide sequences was higher in preterm neonates (2.7%) than in term neonates (around 0.4%), young children (around 0.03%) and adults (0.01%). Preterm CDR3s were shorter, with fewer N additions and less junctional trimming, and were closer to germline than those of older groups. As limitations, the authors pointed to a small sample size and variable productive template counts among preterm samples.

TCRbeta CDR3 regions were amplified from genomic DNA by a two-step, bias-controlled multiplex PCR. The multiplex PCR included primers specific for each TRBV and TRBJ gene segment. The immunoSEQ Assay was used to generate the TCRbeta repertoire data. The paper's processing steps were these. A relative-frequency ratio and a modified nearest-neighbor algorithm were applied to filter and cluster reads so that closely related sequences were merged. V, D and J gene assignments for CDR3 sequences followed IMGT annotation. Template counts were corrected for PCR amplification bias and quantified by comparison with synthetic TCR CDR3 analog sequences. Only unique productive sequences, defined as in-frame CDR3 sequences without stop codons, were included in the analyses. The immunoSEQ Analyzer software was used to compute clonality, defined as 1 minus Pielou's evenness, and iChao1 richness. Statistical tests were run in JMP, with either Student's t-test or a non-parametric test chosen according to Shapiro-Wilk normality results. Held by TCRdb, this immuneACCESS table contains in-frame sequences only and omits some clones. Under half of the omission traces to an unresolved V gene where checked; the cause of the rest is unknown. D and trimming were read from the DNA, whereas the V and J calls and clone size are those reported in that table. The sample profile shows about 7,000 clones; around 98% of them were found once. Over 0.3% of the sample is taken by the ten largest.

The peripheral blood donors were five healthy children aged about 15-56 months who were having elective routine surgery, plus five healthy nonsmoking adults. A FACSAria III cell sorter was used to sort live, Annexin V-negative naive CD8+ T cells (CD3+CD8+CD45RA+CCR7+). Each sample yielded roughly 19,000 to 110,000 sorted naive CD8+ T cells. Ficoll-Paque density gradient centrifugation of diluted blood was used to isolate mononuclear cells. Mononuclear cells were cryopreserved in around 10% DMSO with approximately 90% FBS and stored long term at -150°C before sorting. After thawing, cells were stained with Annexin V along with antibodies against CD3, CD8, CCR7 and CD45RA. The DNeasy Blood and Tissue Kit was used to extract genomic DNA from snap-frozen pellets of sorted cells. Comment on this clone: This receptor's antigen is unknown. Base qualities are not at hand, and no much larger clone is one base apart.

The TCR sequence derives from a human donor in good health. Sample: naive CD8+ T cells from blood.

CDR3 sequence: CASSAGQRFAEAFF. The nucleotide sequence is TGTGCCAGTAGTGCGGGACAGAGATTCGCTGAAGCTTTCTTT. In this chain, TRBV19 is recombined with TRBJ1-1, and 7 junction bases match TRBD1. The junction shows trimming of 5 bases on V and 6 bases on J, and the gene matches do not reach 9 bases of it. Reading the germline V gene (reference sequence) gives CDR1 LNHDA and CDR2 SQIVND. The CDR3 sequence holds 14 residues, the cysteine and phenylalanine included. Here the CDR3 DNA is all that survives: 42 bases in frame from base 1.